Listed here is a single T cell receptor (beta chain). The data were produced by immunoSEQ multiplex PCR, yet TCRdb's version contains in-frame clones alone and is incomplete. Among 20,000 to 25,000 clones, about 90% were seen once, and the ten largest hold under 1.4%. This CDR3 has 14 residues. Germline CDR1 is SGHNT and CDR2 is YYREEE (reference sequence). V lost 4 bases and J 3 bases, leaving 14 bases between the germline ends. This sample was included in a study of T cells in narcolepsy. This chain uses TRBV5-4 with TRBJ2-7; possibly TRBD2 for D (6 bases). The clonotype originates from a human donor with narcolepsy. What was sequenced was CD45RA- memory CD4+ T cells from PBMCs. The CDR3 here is CASSPGLRGYEQYF. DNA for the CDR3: TGTGCCAGCAGCCCCGGGCTGCGGGGCTACGAGCAGTACTTC.